The TCR beta chain under discussion was sequenced for a study of cytomegalovirus exposure and HLA in healthy donors. The PCR employed 60 Vbeta primers together with 13 Jbeta primers. Measured with immunoSEQ multiplex PCR; TCRdb has only the in-frame clones, and not every one. The sample shows roughly 140,000 clones, around 80% of them seen only once. As for this clone: Its antigen remains unidentified.

The length of the CDR3 is 16 residues. Germline loops: CDR1 SEHNR, CDR2 FQNEAQ (reference sequence). V was shortened by 6 bases and J by 0 bases, with 17 bases between the two germline ends. Study observations and caveats: The classifier reportedly diagnosed cytomegalovirus status with high specificity and sensitivity.

The chain links TRBV7-9 to TRBJ1-1; D is perhaps TRBD1 (5 bases). Sequencing was carried out using PBMCs. The receptor comes from a woman in her forties in good health and CMV-seropositive. The CDR3 nucleotides read TGTGCCAGCAGGGGCGCGGCAGGGCTTATGAACACTGAAGCTTTCTTT. Translating it yields CASRGAAGLMNTEAFF.